Sequencing of this T cell receptor (beta chain) was carried out in a study of CD8 T cells in ankylosing spondylitis. V was shortened by 2 bases and J by 3 bases, with 6 bases between the two germline ends. The CDR3 has 13 amino acids. The germline CDR1 and CDR2 sequences are MNHEY and SVGAGI. This clonotype was counted between two and nine times. The antigen is not known. General observations from the study: Within ankylosing spondylitis blood, a TCR beta motif made up of under 10 highly homologous variants appeared to be characteristic. Clones linked to disease were reported to show significant enrichment in matched ankylosing spondylitis synovial fluid. Disease-linked clones bore a CD8+ phenotype, appearing relatively rarely in peripheral blood.

Construction of TCR beta libraries was performed using quantitative 5'-RACE with molecular barcodes. TCRdb reprocessed the 5' RACE reads via MiXCR and lists one record per CDR3 protein. The sample lists fewer than 550,000 distinct CDR3 sequences; about 5% were seen once. The clonotype was recovered from a male donor with ankylosing spondylitis. V gene TRBV6-5 combines with J gene TRBJ2-3, with D uncertain. Material for sequencing was blood, either unsorted or a sorted T cell fraction (not recorded which). CDR3 bases: TGTGCCAGCAGTTACCTAGGAACAGATACGCAGTATTTT. Translating it yields CASSYLGTDTQYF.